This T cell receptor (beta chain) was found in a study of cytomegalovirus exposure and HLA in healthy donors. PCR employed 60 Vbeta and 13 Jbeta primers. TCRdb's copy holds only in-frame clones and misses some; the assay was immunoSEQ multiplex PCR. This sample's table reports about 170,000 clones. The specimen sequenced was PBMCs. This clonotype was sampled from a woman aged 18-35 years in good health and CMV-seropositive.

This CDR3 reads CASSNRAAPETQYF. CDR3 DNA sequence: TGTGCCAGCAGCAACAGGGCGGCGCCAGAGACCCAGTACTTC. The chain carries TRBV7-9 and TRBJ2-5; TRBD1 is a possible D gene (6 bases). Germline CDR1 is SEHNR and CDR2 is FQNEAQ (reference sequence). V gave up 5 bases and J gave up 4 bases, with 14 bases separating them. The CDR3 is 14 residues long.